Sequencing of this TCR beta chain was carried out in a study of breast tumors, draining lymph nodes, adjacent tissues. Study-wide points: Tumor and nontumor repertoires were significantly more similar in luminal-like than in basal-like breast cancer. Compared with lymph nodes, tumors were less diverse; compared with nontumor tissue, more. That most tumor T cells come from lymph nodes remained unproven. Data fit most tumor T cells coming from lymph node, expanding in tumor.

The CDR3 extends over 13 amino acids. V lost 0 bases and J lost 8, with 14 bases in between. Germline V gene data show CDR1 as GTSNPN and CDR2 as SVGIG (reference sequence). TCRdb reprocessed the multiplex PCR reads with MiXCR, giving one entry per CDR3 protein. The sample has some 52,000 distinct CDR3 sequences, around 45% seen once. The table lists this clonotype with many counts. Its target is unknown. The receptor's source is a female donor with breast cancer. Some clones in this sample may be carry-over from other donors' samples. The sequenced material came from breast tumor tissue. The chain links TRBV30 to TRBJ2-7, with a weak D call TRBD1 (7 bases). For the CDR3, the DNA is TGTGCCTGGAGTGTACGCGGAGGGGGCAAGCAGTACTTC. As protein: CAWSVRGGGKQYF.